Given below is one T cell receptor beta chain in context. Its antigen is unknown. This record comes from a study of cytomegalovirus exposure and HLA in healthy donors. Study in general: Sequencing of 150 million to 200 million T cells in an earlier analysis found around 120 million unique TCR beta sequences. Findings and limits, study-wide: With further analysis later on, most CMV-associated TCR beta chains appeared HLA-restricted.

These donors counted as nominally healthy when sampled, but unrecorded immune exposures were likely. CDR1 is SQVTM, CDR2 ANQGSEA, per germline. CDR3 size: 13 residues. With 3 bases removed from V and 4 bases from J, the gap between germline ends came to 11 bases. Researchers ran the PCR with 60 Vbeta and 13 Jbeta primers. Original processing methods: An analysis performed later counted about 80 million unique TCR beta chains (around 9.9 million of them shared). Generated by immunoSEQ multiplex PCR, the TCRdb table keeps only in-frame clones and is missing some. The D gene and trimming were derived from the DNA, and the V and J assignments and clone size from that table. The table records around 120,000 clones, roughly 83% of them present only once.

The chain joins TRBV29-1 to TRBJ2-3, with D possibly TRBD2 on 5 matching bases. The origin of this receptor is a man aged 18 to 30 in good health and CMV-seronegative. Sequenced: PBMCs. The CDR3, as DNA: TGCAGCGTTGACGGCAGGAGGTCAGATACGCAGTATTTT. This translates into CSVDGRRSDTQYF.